This T cell receptor (beta chain) was identified in a study of blood T cell repertoires in COVID-19. Background on the study: There were acute and convalescent COVID-19 samples, and they came from the United States, Italy and Spain. T cells, B-cell-depleted T cells, or PBMCs provided the cDNA or gDNA that served as material.

The V gene lost 1 base and the J gene lost 1 base, with 16 bases spanning the gap. The CDR3 runs to 17 residues. Per the germline V gene, CDR1 is MNHEY and CDR2 is SMNVEV (reference sequence). In the study's own analysis: Amplification with reference gene primers provided the estimates of nucleated cell counts. Only in-frame clones appear in the TCRdb table, and some are missing; sequencing was by immunoSEQ multiplex PCR. The DNA gave D and trimming, while V, J and clone size come from that table. Of 350,000 to 400,000 clones listed, around 90% are singletons. The sample comprised peripheral blood. The clonotype was recovered from a man in his late teens or twenties with active or convalescent COVID-19. This rearrangement joins TRBV27 to TRBJ1-1; D might be TRBD1 (6 bases). The CDR3 loop is CASSLFMSGTSNTEAFF. CDR3 coding DNA: TGTGCCAGCAGTTTATTTATGTCCGGGACATCGAACACTGAAGCTTTCTTT.